One T cell receptor (beta chain) is described in this entry. Its cognate antigen is unknown. The data originate from a study of long-term antiretroviral therapy in people with HIV. Broader study findings: There were no data on ART adherence, viral resistance or therapy changes, a gap that limits inferences about post-ART repertoire changes. Comparison with controls showed narrower CDR3 length ranges in HIV repertoires.

There was at least one pre-ART PBMC sample for each donor, plus at least two post-ART PBMC samples. People in the study who had HIV all got their treatment in the United States. With survey level as its setting, the immunoSEQ assay was v3.0. Profiling relied on immunoSEQ multiplex PCR, and the TCRdb table lists in-frame clones only, not all of them. The repertoire holds about 18,000 clones, about 82% seen once, with less than 20% in the top ten. The clonotype comes from a woman aged 18-30 years with HIV. The sample consisted of unsorted PBMCs, taken 0.6 years after starting antiretroviral therapy.

The CDR3 nucleotides are TGCGCCAGCAGCCAAGATAACCCCTTGAACACTGAAGCTTTCTTT. This sequence encodes CASSQDNPLNTEAFF. This sequence joins TRBV4-3 and TRBJ1-1; D is undetermined. V lost 0 bases and J 0 bases, leaving 8 bases between the germline ends. This CDR3 spans 15 amino acids. The germline V gene has CDR1 LGHNA and CDR2 YSLEER.